This section outlines one TCR beta chain sequence together with its context. What it binds is not known. Trimming took off 2 bases at V and 2 bases at J, with 7 bases between the two ends. Per germline, CDR1 SGHAT and CDR2 FQNNGV. The CDR3 runs 13 residues. Only Caucasian adults living in Nashville, Tennessee served as donors. The study ran the assay at deep level. Clones were read by immunoSEQ multiplex PCR, and TCRdb kept only the in-frame ones, dropping some. The sample gives roughly 2.2 million clones, 80% to 95% of which show up once; around 0.35% is in the top ten. The record originates from a study of shared clonotypes between healthy human individuals. Study-level background: CD4 naive and CD4 memory each took three plates per donor, while CD8 naive took two and CD8 memory one.

Study conclusions and caveats: Enrolling few donors narrowed the genetic and exposure-history diversity that was represented.

The genes are TRBV11-2 and TRBJ2-7; D call uncertain. Sequencing input: naive CD4+ T cells from PBMCs. As for subset: CD45RA+ positively selected. This sequence was found in a young man in good health. Some clones in this sample may be carry-over from other donors' samples. Here the CDR3 reads CASSLQEAYEQYF. The CDR3 nucleotides are TGTGCCAGCAGCTTACAGGAAGCCTACGAGCAGTACTTC.